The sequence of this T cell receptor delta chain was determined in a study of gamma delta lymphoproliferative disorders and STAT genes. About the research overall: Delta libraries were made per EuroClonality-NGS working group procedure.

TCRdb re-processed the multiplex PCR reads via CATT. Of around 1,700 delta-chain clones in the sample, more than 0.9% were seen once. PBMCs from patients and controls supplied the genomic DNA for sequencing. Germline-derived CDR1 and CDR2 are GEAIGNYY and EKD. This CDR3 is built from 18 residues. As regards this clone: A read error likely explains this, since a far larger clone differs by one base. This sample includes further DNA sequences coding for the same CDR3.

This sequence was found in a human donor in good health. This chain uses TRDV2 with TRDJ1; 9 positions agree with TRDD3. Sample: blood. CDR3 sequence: CACDPIGDTSSYTDKLIF. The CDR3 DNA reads TGTGCCTGTGACCCGATAGGGGATACGTCCTCATACACCGATAAACTTATCTTT.